Listed here is a single T cell receptor (beta chain). The data originate from a study of CD8 T cells in Susac syndrome. With random hexamers, 0.5 to 1 ug RNA was reverse transcribed. The immunoSEQ assay covered 54 Vbeta and 13 Jbeta segments for CDR3. TCRdb redid the calling of the immunoSEQ multiplex PCR reads with MiXCR, one entry per CDR3 protein. The data contain 160,000 or so distinct CDR3 sequences, about 95% of them singletons. The sample was CD8+ T cells from PBMCs. The TCR was taken from a human donor with multiple sclerosis.

Written as DNA, the CDR3 is TGCAGTGCTAGAGGGGAGACAGGGAGGGAAGAGCAGTTCTTC. Translating gives CSARGETGREEQFF. This chain links TRBV20-1 with TRBJ2-1, with D possibly being TRBD1 or TRBD2 (7 bases each). The V end was cut by 1 base, the J end by 10 bases, with 17 bases between. CDR1 DFQATT and CDR2 SNEGSKA come from the germline V gene (reference sequence). The CDR3 sequence is 14 residues long.